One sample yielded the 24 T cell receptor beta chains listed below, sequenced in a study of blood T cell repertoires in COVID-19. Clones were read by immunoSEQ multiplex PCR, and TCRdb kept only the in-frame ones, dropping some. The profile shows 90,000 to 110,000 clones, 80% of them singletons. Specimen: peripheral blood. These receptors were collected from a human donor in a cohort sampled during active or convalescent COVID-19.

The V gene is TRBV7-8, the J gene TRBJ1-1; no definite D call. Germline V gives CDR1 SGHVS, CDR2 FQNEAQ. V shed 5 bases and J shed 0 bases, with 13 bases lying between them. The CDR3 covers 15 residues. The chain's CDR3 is CASSPSWALNTEAFF. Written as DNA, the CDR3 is TGTGCCAGCAGCCCCTCCTGGGCATTGAACACTGAAGCTTTCTTT.

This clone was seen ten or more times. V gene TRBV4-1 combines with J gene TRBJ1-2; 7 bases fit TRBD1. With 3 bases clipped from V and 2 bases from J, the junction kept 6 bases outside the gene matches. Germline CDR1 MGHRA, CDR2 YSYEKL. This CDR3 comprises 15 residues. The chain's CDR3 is CASSQRSGQNYGYTF. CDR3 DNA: TGCGCCAGCAGCCAGAGATCGGGACAGAACTATGGCTACACCTTC.

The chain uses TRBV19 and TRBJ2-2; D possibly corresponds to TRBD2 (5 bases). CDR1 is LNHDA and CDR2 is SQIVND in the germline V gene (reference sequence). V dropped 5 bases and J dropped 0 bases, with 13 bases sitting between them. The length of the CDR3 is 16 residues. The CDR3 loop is CASSSLRRTNTGELFF. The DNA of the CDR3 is TGTGCCAGTAGTTCGTTGAGGAGGACGAACACCGGGGAGCTGTTTTTT.

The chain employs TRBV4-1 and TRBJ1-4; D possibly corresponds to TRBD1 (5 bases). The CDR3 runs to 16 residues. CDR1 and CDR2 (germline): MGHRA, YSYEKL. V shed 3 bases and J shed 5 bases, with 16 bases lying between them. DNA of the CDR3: TGCGCCAGCAGCCACGATCGAGCAGGGTCAAATGAAAAACTGTTTTTT. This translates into CASSHDRAGSNEKLFF.

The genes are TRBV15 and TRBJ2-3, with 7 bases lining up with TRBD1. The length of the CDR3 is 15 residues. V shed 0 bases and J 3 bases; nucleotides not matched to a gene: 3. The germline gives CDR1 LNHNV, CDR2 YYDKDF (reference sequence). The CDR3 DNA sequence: TGTGCCACCAGCAGAGACAGGGGGAAAACAGATACGCAGTATTTT. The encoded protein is CATSRDRGKTDTQYF.

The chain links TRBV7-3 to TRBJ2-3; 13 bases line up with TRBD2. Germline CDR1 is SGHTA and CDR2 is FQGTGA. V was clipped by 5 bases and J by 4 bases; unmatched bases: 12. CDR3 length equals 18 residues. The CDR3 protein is CASSQRQGLAGVADTQYF. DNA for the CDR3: TGTGCCAGCAGCCAAAGGCAAGGACTAGCGGGAGTCGCAGATACGCAGTATTTT.

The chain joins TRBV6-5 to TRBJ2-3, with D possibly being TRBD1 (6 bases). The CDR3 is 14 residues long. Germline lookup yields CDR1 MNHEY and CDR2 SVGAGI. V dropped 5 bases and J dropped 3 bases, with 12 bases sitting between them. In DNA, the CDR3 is TGTGCCAGCAGTATAGACAGGTTTACAGATACGCAGTATTTT. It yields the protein CASSIDRFTDTQYF.

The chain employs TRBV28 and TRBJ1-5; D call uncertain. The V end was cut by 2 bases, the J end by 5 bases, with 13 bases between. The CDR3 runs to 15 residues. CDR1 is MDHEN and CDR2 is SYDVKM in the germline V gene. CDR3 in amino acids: CASSLDPRHDQPQHF. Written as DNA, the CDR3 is TGTGCCAGCAGTTTAGATCCGAGGCACGATCAGCCCCAGCATTTT.

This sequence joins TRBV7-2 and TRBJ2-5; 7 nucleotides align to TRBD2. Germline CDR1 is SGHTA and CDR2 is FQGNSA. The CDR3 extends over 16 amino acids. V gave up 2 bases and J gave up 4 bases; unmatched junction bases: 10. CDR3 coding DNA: TGTGCCAGCAGCTTATCTATGGGGCGGGGGAGAGAGACCCAGTACTTC. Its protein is CASSLSMGRGRETQYF.

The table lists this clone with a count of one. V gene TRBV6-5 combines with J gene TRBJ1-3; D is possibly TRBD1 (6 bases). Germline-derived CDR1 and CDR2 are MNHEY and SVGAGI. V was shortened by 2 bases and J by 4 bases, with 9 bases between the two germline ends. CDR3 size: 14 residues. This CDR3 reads CASSYGGGGNTIYF. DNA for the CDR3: TGTGCCAGCAGTTACGGGGGGGGCGGAAACACCATATATTTT.

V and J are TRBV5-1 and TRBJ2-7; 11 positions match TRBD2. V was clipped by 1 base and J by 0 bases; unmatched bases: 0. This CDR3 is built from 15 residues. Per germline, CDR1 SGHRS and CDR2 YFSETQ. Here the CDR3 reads CASSLTSGSSYEQYF. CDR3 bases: TGCGCCAGCAGCTTGACTAGCGGGAGCTCCTACGAGCAGTACTTC.

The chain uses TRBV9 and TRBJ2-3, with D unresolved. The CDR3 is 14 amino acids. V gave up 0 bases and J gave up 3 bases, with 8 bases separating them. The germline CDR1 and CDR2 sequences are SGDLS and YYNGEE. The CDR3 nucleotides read TGTGCCAGCAGCGTAGAAACACCTACAGATACGCAGTATTTT. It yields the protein CASSVETPTDTQYF.

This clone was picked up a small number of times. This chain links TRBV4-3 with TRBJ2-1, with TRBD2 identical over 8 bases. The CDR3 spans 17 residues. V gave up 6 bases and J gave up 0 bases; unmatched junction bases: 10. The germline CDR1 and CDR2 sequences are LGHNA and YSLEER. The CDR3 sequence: CASSSGLAGSSYNEQFF. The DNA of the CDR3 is TGCGCCAGCAGTAGCGGTTTAGCGGGAAGCTCCTACAATGAGCAGTTCTTC.

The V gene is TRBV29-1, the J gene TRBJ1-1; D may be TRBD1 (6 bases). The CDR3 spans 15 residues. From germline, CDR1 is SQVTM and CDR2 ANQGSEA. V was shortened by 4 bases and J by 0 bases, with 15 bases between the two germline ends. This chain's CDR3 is CSVGEGRGMNTEAFF. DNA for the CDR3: TGCAGCGTTGGGGAGGGGAGGGGGATGAACACTGAAGCTTTCTTT.

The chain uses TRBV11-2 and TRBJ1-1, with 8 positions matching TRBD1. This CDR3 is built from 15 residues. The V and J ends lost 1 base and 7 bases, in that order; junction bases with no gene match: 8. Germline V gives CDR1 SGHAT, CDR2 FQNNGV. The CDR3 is CASSLVIRGRSEAFF. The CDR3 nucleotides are TGTGCCAGCAGCTTAGTCATCAGGGGGCGGAGTGAAGCTTTCTTT.

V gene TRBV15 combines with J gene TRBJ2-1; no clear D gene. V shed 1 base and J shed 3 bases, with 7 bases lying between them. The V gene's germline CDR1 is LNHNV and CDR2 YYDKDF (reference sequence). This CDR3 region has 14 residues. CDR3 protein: CATSRGQDYNEQFF. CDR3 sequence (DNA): TGTGCCACCAGCAGAGGGCAGGACTACAATGAGCAGTTCTTC.

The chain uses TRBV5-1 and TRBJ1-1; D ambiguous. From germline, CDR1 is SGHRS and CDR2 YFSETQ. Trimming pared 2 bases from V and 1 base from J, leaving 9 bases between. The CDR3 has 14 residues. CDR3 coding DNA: TGCGCCAGCAGCTTTGGGGAGCCGAACACTGAAGCTTTCTTT. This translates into CASSFGEPNTEAFF.

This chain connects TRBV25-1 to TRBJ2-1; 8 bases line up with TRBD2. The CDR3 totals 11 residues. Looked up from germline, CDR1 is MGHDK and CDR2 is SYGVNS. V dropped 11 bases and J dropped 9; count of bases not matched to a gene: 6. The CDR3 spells CASGLALEQFF. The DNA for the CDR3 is TGTGCCTCCGGACTAGCCCTTGAGCAGTTCTTC.

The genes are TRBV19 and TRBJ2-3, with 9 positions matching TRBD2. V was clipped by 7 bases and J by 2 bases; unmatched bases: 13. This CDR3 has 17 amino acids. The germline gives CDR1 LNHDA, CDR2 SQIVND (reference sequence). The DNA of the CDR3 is TGTGCCAGTAACGATATTTTCCAGGGACTAGCCACAGATACGCAGTATTTT. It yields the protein CASNDIFQGLATDTQYF.

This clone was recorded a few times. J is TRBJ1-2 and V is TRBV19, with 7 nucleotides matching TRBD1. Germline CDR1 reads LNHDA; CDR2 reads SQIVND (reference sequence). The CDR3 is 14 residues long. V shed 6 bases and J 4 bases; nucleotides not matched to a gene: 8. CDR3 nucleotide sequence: TGTGCCAGTAGATCTTCCGGGACAGCCTATGGCTACACCTTC. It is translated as CASRSSGTAYGYTF.

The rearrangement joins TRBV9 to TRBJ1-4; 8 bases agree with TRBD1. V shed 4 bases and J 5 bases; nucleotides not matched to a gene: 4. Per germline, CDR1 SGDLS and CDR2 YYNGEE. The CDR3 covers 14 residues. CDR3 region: CASSSGTGNEKLFF. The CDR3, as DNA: TGTGCCAGCAGCTCCGGGACAGGCAATGAAAAACTGTTTTTT.

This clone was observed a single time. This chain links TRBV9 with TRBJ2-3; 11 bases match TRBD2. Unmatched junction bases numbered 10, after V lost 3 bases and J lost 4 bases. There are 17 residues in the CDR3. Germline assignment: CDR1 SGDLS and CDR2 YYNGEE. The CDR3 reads CASSETGSGRASDTQYF. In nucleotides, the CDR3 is TGTGCCAGCAGCGAGACGGGTAGCGGGAGGGCCTCAGATACGCAGTATTTT. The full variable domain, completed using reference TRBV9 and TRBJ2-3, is DSGVTQTPKHLITATGQRVTLRCSPRSGDLSVYWYQQSLDQGLQFLIQYYNGEERAKGNILERFSAQQFPDLHSELNLSSLELGDSALYFCASSETGSGRASDTQYFGPGTRLTVL.

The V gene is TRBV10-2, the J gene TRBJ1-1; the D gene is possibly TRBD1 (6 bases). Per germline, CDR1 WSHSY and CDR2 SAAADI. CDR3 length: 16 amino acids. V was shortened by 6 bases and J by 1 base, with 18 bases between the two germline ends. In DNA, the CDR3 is TGCGCCAGCAGCGATGACAGGCTTATCCCGAACACTGAAGCTTTCTTT. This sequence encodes CASSDDRLIPNTEAFF.

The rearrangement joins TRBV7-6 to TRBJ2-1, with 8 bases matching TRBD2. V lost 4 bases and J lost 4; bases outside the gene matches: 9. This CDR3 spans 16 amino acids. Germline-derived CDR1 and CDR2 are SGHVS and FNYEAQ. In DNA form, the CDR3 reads TGTGCCAGCAGCTCGATAAGCGGGAGAGATTACAATGAGCAGTTCTTC. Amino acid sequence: CASSSISGRDYNEQFF.